The 12 T cell receptor beta chains presented below share a single source sample, sequenced in a study of OX40 agonist ivuxolimab in advanced cancers. Clones were read by immunoSEQ multiplex PCR, and TCRdb kept only the in-frame ones, dropping some. The sample lists about 80,000 clones, around nine tenths occurring once. The material was CD4+ or CD8+ T cells sorted from blood, obtained in a trial of the OX40 agonist ivuxolimab. The source is an adult with an advanced solid tumor such as melanoma, head and neck, liver or kidney cancer.

This clone was observed a handful of times. The V and J genes are TRBV6-6 and TRBJ2-2, with 8 bases matching TRBD1. CDR3 length equals 14 residues. V shed 7 bases and J 4 bases; nucleotides not matched to a gene: 5. The germline V gene has CDR1 MNHNY and CDR2 SVGAGI (reference sequence). As DNA, the CDR3 is TGTGCCAGCAAGGACAGGGTGGGCACCGGGGAGCTGTTTTTT. It specifies CASKDRVGTGELFF.

The chain couples TRBV18 to TRBJ2-3, with D possibly being TRBD2 (5 bases). The germline V gene encodes CDR1 KGHSH and CDR2 LQKENI. Trimming removed 8 bases from V and 2 bases from J, with 17 bases in between. The CDR3 length is 15 residues. The CDR3 coding sequence is TGTGCCAGCCTGGGAGATTCACCCCTCACAGATACGCAGTATTTT. It specifies CASLGDSPLTDTQYF.

This chain uses TRBV19 with TRBJ2-7, with D possibly TRBD2 on 5 matching bases. Trimming removed 5 bases from V and 6 bases from J, with 17 bases in between. Looked up from germline, CDR1 is LNHDA and CDR2 is SQIVND (reference sequence). CDR3 length: 14 residues. The CDR3, as DNA: TGTGCCAGTAGTCTCCAGATTGAGGCGGGCGAGCAGTACTTC. Its translation: CASSLQIEAGEQYF.

This chain connects TRBV6-1 to TRBJ2-7; D may be TRBD2 (5 bases). The CDR3 has 15 residues. Germline V gene sequence: CDR1 MNHNS, CDR2 SASEGT. V lost 2 bases, J lost 2 bases, and 13 bases lay in between. The CDR3 loop reads CASSETSVTTYEQYF. In DNA, the CDR3 is TGTGCCAGCAGTGAAACGAGCGTGACTACCTACGAGCAGTACTTC.

The genes are TRBV5-1 and TRBJ2-3; D gene unclear. The germline CDR1 and CDR2 sequences are SGHRS and YFSETQ. This CDR3 region has 14 residues. Trimming removed 4 bases at V and 6 bases at J, with 15 bases between. Here the CDR3 reads CASSPSGSRDTQYF. The CDR3 DNA reads as TGCGCCAGCAGCCCCTCCGGGTCTAGGGATACGCAGTATTTT. Filled out from reference TRBV5-1 and TRBJ2-3, the complete variable domain reads KAGVTQTPRYLIKTRGQQVTLSCSPISGHRSVSWYQQTPGQGLQFLFEYFSETQRNKGNFPGRFSGRQFSNSRSEMNVSTLELGDSALYLCASSPSGSRDTQYFGPGTRLTVL.

The rearrangement joins TRBV5-8 to TRBJ1-1, with 7 nucleotides matching TRBD1. Germline CDR1 reads SGHTS; CDR2 reads YDEGEE. The CDR3 is 14 amino acids. With 4 bases clipped from V and 3 bases from J, the junction kept 6 bases outside the gene matches. CDR3 nucleotide sequence: TGTGCCAGCAGCCTAGATGACAGGGACACTGAAGCTTTCTTT. Translating it yields CASSLDDRDTEAFF.

Only one count was recorded for this clone. V is TRBV6-5 and J is TRBJ1-3; D is ambiguous. In germline, CDR1 is MNHEY, CDR2 SVGAGI. This CDR3 comprises 11 residues. The V end lost 2 bases, the J end lost 5 bases, and 1 base lay between the germline ends. CDR3 coding DNA: TGTGCCAGCAGTTACCGAAACACCATATATTTT. Residues: CASSYRNTIYF.

The genes are TRBV21-1 and TRBJ2-7; the table's D call, TRBD2, was not checked against the DNA. TRBV21-1 is listed as a pseudogene. The CDR3 sequence is 16 residues long. The CDR3: CASSNEPGVDKDEQYF. The CDR3 nucleotides are TGTGCCAGCAGCAATGAACCGGGAGTTGATAAAGACGAGCAGTACTTC.

The chain combines TRBV6-6 with TRBJ1-5; TRBD1 is a possible D gene (6 bases). The CDR3 is 15 residues long. With 7 bases removed from V and 3 bases from J, the gap between germline ends came to 16 bases. Germline CDR1 and CDR2: MNHNY and SVGAGI (reference sequence). The CDR3 nucleotides read TGTGCCAGCAACGAAGCGGGGGGCCTCAATCAGCCCCAGCATTTT. Encoded protein: CASNEAGGLNQPQHF.

CDR3 nucleotides: TGTGCCAGCTCACCCAACTCGAACACTGAAGCTTTCTTT. Translation: CASSPNSNTEAFF. The gene calls are TRBV18 and TRBJ1-1; D is unclear. V shed 3 bases and J shed 1 base, with 6 bases lying between them. The CDR3 contains 13 residues. In germline, CDR1 is KGHSH, CDR2 LQKENI.

The chain couples TRBV11-2 to TRBJ1-1; TRBD1 is a possible D gene (5 bases). This CDR3 spans 15 amino acids. The V gene lost 2 bases and the J gene lost 1 base, with 11 bases spanning the gap. Germline lookup yields CDR1 SGHAT and CDR2 FQNNGV. This CDR3 reads CASSLSDSSNTEAFF. DNA of the CDR3: TGTGCCAGCAGCTTAAGCGACAGCTCGAACACTGAAGCTTTCTTT.

This chain links TRBV7-9 with TRBJ1-4; D remains ambiguous. The germline V gene encodes CDR1 SEHNR and CDR2 FQNEAQ (reference sequence). The CDR3 runs to 14 residues. Between the trimmed V and J ends, which lost 4 bases and 7 bases, there was a span of 13 bases. For the CDR3, the DNA is TGTGCCAGCAGCTCCACACGGACGACTGAAAAACTGTTTTTT. Translation: CASSSTRTTEKLFF.